This TCR beta chain was retrieved from a study of blood T cell repertoires in COVID-19. As for the study in general: Both acute and convalescent COVID-19 samples were obtained from the United States, Italy and Spain. T cells, B-cell-depleted T cells, or PBMCs provided the cDNA or gDNA that served as material.

CDR1 and CDR2 (germline): SQVTM, ANQGSEA. V was shortened by 6 bases and J by 3 bases, with 10 bases between the two germline ends. The CDR3 length is 12 residues. Here immunoSEQ multiplex PCR was the method, and the copy in TCRdb shows in-frame clones only, minus some. The sample consists of about 250,000 clones, around 80% of them appearing once. This clone was observed many times. Individuals aged about 18 to 100 years were recruited from roughly 23 US areas. In assigning cohorts, the study relied on participant-reported clinical history. This clonotype originated in a man in his forties or fifties who had been exposed to COVID-19. Sequencing was carried out using PBMCs or T cells enriched from blood (not recorded which). This sequence joins TRBV29-1 and TRBJ2-3, with D uncertain. CDR3 nucleotide sequence: TGCAGCGTCCACCTAGTTACAGATACGCAGTATTTT. As protein: CSVHLVTDTQYF.